This is a list of T cell receptor beta chains from one sample in a study of T cells of healthy individuals. TCRdb re-called the 5' RACE reads with MiXCR, one entry per CDR3 protein. The table shows 65,000 to 90,000 distinct CDR3 sequences, with 4% to 5.5% occurring only once. Receptor source: a female donor in good health. Each CDR3 is given with its conserved first and last residue. A D gene is named only where the DNA matches it firmly. Clone size is stated in some rows and not others, as once, few, many or a class when expanded.

d_gene | abundance | j_gene | v_gene | CDR3nt | CDR3aa
TRBD2 | many | TRBJ2-1 | TRBV6-5 | TGTGCCAGCAGCCGTCTGGGACTAGCGGATTACAATGAGCAGTTCTTC | CASSRLGLADYNEQFF
- | many | TRBJ1-2 | TRBV19 | TGTGCCAGTAGTTCCACCGAACGTATGATCTATGGCTACACCTTC | CASSSTERMIYGYTF
- | - | TRBJ1-4 | TRBV7-9 | TGTGCCAGCAGCCCCAGAGAAGAAAAACTGTTTTTT | CASSPREEKLFF
- | - | TRBJ1-1 | TRBV4-2 | TGTGCCAGCAGCCCCGGAGTTGAGGCTGAAGCTTTCTTT | CASSPGVEAEAFF
- | many | TRBJ2-1 | TRBV20-1 | TGCAGTGCTAGGTGGAGGGGTGAGCAGTTCTTC | CSARWRGEQFF
TRBD1 | - | TRBJ1-2 | TRBV5-1 | TGCGCCAGCAGAGCGACAGGGGGAACTATTAACTATGGCTACACCTTC | CASRATGGTINYGYTF
- | - | TRBJ1-1 | TRBV30 | TGTGCCTGGAGTGTAGAAAGGGGTAAAGCTTTCTTT | CAWSVERGKAFF
- | many | TRBJ1-1 | TRBV29-1 | TGCAGCGTTGATAAGGCAGGATCGTTT | CSVDKAGSF
TRBD2 | - | TRBJ2-7 | TRBV5-6 | TGTGCCAGCAGCTTGGGACTAGCGGGAGGCGGATACGAGCAGTACTTC | CASSLGLAGGGYEQYF
TRBD2 | many | TRBJ2-1 | TRBV7-9 | TGTGCCAGCAGCTTCTCGACTAGCGGGACCAACAATGAGCAGTTCTTC | CASSFSTSGTNNEQFF
TRBD1 | many | TRBJ1-1 | TRBV6-5 | TGTGCCAGCAGTGCCAAAGGGGGCTTGGCCACTGAAGCTTTCTTT | CASSAKGGLATEAFF
- | many | TRBJ2-7 | TRBV20-1 | TGCAGTGCGGCAGGCTACGAGCAGTACTTC | CSAAGYEQYF
TRBD1 | many | TRBJ2-2 | TRBV4-1 | TGCGCCAGCAGCACAAGGGAGGCAGGACAGGGGCAACCCGGGGAGCTGTTTTTT | CASSTREAGQGQPGELFF
TRBD2 | many | TRBJ2-1 | TRBV18 | TGTGCCAGCTCACCACCCGGACTAGCGGGAGGACTTACAAACAATGAGCAGTTCTTC | CASSPPGLAGGLTNNEQFF
TRBD2 | few | TRBJ2-1 | TRBV18 | TGTGCCAGCTCTACGGGGACTAGCGGAGGGGGTGAGCAGTTCTTC | CASSTGTSGGGEQFF
TRBD2 | many | TRBJ2-2 | TRBV9 | TGTGCCAGCAGCGTAGTCCCTAGCGGGAGAACCGGGGAGCTGTTTTTT | CASSVVPSGRTGELFF
TRBD1 | - | TRBJ1-1 | TRBV20-1 | TGCAGTGCTAAGGACAGGGTGGGCACTGAAGCTTTCTTT | CSAKDRVGTEAFF
TRBD1 | many | TRBJ1-2 | TRBV27 | TGTGCCAGCAGTCCCATTGGAGGACAGGGGGAGTATGGCTACACCTTC | CASSPIGGQGEYGYTF
- | many | TRBJ2-3 | TRBV15 | TGTGCCACCAGCAGAGACAGCAGGGAAACAGATACGCAGTATTTT | CATSRDSRETDTQYF
TRBD1 | many | TRBJ1-6 | TRBV6-5 | TGTGCCAGCAGTCGGGGACAGAGGACAAATTCACCCCTCCACTTT | CASSRGQRTNSPLHF
- | many | TRBJ2-1 | TRBV4-1 | TGCGCCAGCAGCCCCAGGGGGGAGGGTGAGCAGTTCTTC | CASSPRGEGEQFF
- | - | TRBJ2-3 | TRBV29-1 | TGCAGCGTTCGGGGAGGGGGAGTCACAGATACGCAGTATTTT | CSVRGGGVTDTQYF
TRBD2 | - | TRBJ2-1 | TRBV27 | TGTGCCAGCAGTTTGACGGGACTAGGGTACAATGAGCAGTTCTTC | CASSLTGLGYNEQFF
- | few | TRBJ1-4 | TRBV7-2 | TGTGCCAGCAGCTTAGGGAGTTCGTCTAATGAAAAACTGTTTTTT | CASSLGSSSNEKLFF
- | many | TRBJ2-1 | TRBV27 | TGTGCCAGCAGTTTCGCCCCAGCGCACAATGAGCAGTTCTTC | CASSFAPAHNEQFF
- | many | TRBJ1-6 | TRBV12-3/TRBV12-4 | TGTGCCAGCAGTTTTGACTACGGAACGAGCTCCTATAATTCACCCCTCCACTTT | CASSFDYGTSSYNSPLHF
TRBD2 | many | TRBJ2-5 | TRBV11-1 | TGTGCCAGCAGTCCTAGCGGGAGTTATCCTTCGGAGACCCAGTACTTC | CASSPSGSYPSETQYF
- | few | TRBJ1-5 | TRBV27 | TGTGCCAGCAGTGTTGCCCTAGCCAATCAGCCCCAGCATTTT | CASSVALANQPQHF
- | few | TRBJ2-7 | TRBV6-5 | TGTGCCAGCAGTTACCGTGGTGGGAGTATTGACGAGCAGTACTTC | CASSYRGGSIDEQYF
- | many | TRBJ2-1 | TRBV7-9 | TGTGCCAGCAGCTCAAGCTGGGCTGAGCAGTTCTTC | CASSSSWAEQFF
TRBD1 | - | TRBJ1-4 | TRBV18 | TGTGCCAGCTCATCCCGGACAGGAGGTGAAAAACTGTTTTTT | CASSSRTGGEKLFF
- | many | TRBJ1-5 | TRBV27 | TGTGCCAGCAGTTTATATGGTAGCAATCAGCCCCAGCATTTT | CASSLYGSNQPQHF
- | few | TRBJ2-1 | TRBV11-2 | TGTGCCAGCAGCTTAGATCGGGACAATGAGCAGTTCTTC | CASSLDRDNEQFF
TRBD2 | - | TRBJ2-1 | TRBV5-1 | TGCGCCAGCAGCCTGCCCGAAAGCGGGAACCCCTACAATGAGCAGTTCTTC | CASSLPESGNPYNEQFF
TRBD1 | many | TRBJ2-2 | TRBV20-1 | TGCAGTGCTAGAGATTATCGAAAGGGACAGGGGACGGGGACCGGGGAGCTGTTTTTT | CSARDYRKGQGTGTGELFF
TRBD1 | - | TRBJ2-3 | TRBV15 | TGTGCCACCAGCATGGGACAGAACGAAGTAGATACGCAGTATTTT | CATSMGQNEVDTQYF
TRBD2 | - | TRBJ2-7 | TRBV29-1 | TGCAGCGTTGAACTACGGACTAGCAACGAGCAGTACTTC | CSVELRTSNEQYF
- | many | TRBJ1-5 | TRBV30 | TGTGCCTGGAGTGCGCACAGAGGGGCAATGCAGCCCCAGCATTTT | CAWSAHRGAMQPQHF